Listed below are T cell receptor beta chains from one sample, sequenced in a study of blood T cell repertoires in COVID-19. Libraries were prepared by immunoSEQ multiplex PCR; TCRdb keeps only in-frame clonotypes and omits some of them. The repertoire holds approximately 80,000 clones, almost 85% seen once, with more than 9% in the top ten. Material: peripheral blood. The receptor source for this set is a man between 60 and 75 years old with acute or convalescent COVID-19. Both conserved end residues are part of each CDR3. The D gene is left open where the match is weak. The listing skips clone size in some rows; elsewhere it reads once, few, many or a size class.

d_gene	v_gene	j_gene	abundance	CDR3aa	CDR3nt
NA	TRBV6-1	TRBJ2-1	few	CASSEAWGAGTAYNEQFF	TGTGCCAGCAGTGAGGCGTGGGGGGCCGGGACAGCGTACAATGAGCAGTTCTTC
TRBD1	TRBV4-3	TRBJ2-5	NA	CASSQQGAQETQYF	TGCGCCAGCAGCCAACAGGGGGCTCAAGAGACCCAGTACTTC
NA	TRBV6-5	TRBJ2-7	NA	CASSVSYEQYF	TGTGCCAGTAGCGTCTCCTACGAGCAGTACTTC
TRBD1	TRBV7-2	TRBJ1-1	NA	CASSFGTGGAGTEAFF	TGTGCCAGCAGCTTCGGGACAGGGGGCGCGGGCACTGAAGCTTTCTTT
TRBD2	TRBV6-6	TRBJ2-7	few	CASSYGTRDEQYF	TGTGCCAGCAGTTACGGGACTAGGGACGAGCAGTACTTC
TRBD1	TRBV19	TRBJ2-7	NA	CASRGYSGQSYEQYF	TGTGCCAGTAGGGGTTACTCGGGACAGTCCTACGAGCAGTACTTC
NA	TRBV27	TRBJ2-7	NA	CATRPQAQAGYEQYF	TGTGCCACCCGTCCCCAGGCCCAGGCGGGGTACGAGCAGTACTTC
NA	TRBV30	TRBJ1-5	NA	CAWSAYDQPQHF	TGTGCCTGGAGCGCGTATGATCAGCCCCAGCATTTT
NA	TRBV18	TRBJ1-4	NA	CASSPNRVGEKLFF	TGTGCCAGCTCACCAAACAGGGTCGGTGAAAAACTGTTTTTT
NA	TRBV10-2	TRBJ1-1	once	CASSEPSMNTEAFF	TGCGCCAGCAGTGAACCATCTATGAACACTGAAGCTTTCTTT
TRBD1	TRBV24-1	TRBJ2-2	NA	CATSDIRDRGALNTGELFF	TGTGCCACCAGTGATATCCGGGACAGGGGAGCCCTGAACACCGGGGAGCTGTTTTTT
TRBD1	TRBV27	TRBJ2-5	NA	CASKLQGSGETQYF	TGTGCCAGCAAACTACAGGGGTCAGGGGAGACCCAGTACTTC
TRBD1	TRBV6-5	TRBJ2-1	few	CASTSDRVGEQFF	TGTGCCAGCACCTCTGACAGGGTGGGTGAGCAGTTCTTC
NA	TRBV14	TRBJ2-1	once	CASSKSGQSLSYNEQFF	TGTGCCAGCAGCAAATCCGGACAGTCGCTCTCCTACAATGAGCAGTTCTTC
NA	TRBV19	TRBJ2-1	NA	CASSIRAGLAFPSYNEQFF	TGTGCCAGTAGTATCAGGGCTGGTTTGGCGTTTCCCTCCTACAATGAGCAGTTCTTC
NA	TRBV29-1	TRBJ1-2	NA	CSVTRGGLQDGYTF	TGCAGCGTTACTAGGGGGGGACTTCAGGATGGCTACACCTTC
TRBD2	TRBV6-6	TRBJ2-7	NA	CASRERGKCCEQYF	TGTGCCAGCAGGGAGCGGGGAAAATGTTGCGAGCAGTACTTC
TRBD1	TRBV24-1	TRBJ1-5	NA	CATSDGTEYSNQPQHF	TGTGCCACCAGTGACGGGACAGAATATAGCAATCAGCCCCAGCATTTT
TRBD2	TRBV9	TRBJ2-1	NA	CASSTPTSGTSYNEQFF	TGTGCCAGCAGCACCCCGACTAGCGGTACCTCCTACAATGAGCAGTTCTTC
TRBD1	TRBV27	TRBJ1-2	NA	CASSSLTGRFRGYTF	TGTGCCAGCAGTTCTCTGACAGGGCGCTTTCGGGGCTACACCTTC
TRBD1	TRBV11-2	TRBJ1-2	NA	CASSSDRGGYGYTF	TGTGCCAGCAGCTCCGACAGGGGAGGATATGGCTACACCTTC
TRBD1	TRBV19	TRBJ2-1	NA	CASTDRGGVNEQFF	TGTGCCAGTACGGACAGGGGTGGGGTCAATGAGCAGTTCTTC
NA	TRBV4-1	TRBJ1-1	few	CASSPSPAVGGINTEAFF	TGCGCCAGCAGCCCCTCTCCGGCGGTTGGGGGGATCAACACTGAAGCTTTCTTT
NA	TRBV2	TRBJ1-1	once	CASRMGREGTEAFF	TGTGCCAGCAGGATGGGACGGGAGGGCACTGAAGCTTTCTTT
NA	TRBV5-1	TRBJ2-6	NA	CASSSGTLSGANVLTF	TGCGCCAGCAGCTCAGGGACTCTCTCTGGGGCCAACGTCCTGACTTTC
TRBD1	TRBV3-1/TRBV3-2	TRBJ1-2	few	CASSQAEGAGGYTF	TGTGCCAGCAGCCAAGCGGAGGGGGCGGGTGGCTACACCTTC
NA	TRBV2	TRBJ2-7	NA	CASSGTYEQYF	TGTGCCAGCAGTGGGACATACGAGCAGTACTTC
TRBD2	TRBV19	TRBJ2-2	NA	CASSRLAGGTGELFF	TGTGCCAGTAGCCGACTAGCGGGGGGCACCGGGGAGCTGTTTTTT
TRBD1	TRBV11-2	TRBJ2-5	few	CASSSTDRGGKTQYF	TGTGCCAGCAGCTCCACGGACAGGGGGGGCAAGACCCAGTACTTC
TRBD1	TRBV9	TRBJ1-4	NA	CASSDRTGGGEKLFF	TGTGCCAGCAGCGACCGGACAGGGGGAGGTGAAAAACTGTTTTTT